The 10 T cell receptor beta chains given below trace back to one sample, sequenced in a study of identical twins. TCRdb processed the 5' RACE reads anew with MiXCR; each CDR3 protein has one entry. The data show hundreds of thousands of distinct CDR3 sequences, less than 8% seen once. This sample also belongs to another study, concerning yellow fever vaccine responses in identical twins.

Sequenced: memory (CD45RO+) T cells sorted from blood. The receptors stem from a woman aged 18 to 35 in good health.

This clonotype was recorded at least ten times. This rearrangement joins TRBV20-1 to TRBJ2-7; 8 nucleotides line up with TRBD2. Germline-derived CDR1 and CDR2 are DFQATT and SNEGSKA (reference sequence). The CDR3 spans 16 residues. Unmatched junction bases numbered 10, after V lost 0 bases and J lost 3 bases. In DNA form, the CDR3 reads TGCAGTGCTAGAGATCCAGGAGCGGGAGTAAGCTACGAGCAGTACTTC. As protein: CSARDPGAGVSYEQYF.

The CDR3 nucleotides are TGTGCCAGCAGCCAAGGGTCTAATGGAAACACCATATATTTT. Residues: CASSQGSNGNTIYF. The chain joins TRBV4-2 to TRBJ1-3; unclear D gene. CDR1 and CDR2 (germline): LGHNA, YNFKEQ. The CDR3 runs to 14 residues. V was pared by 1 base and J by 3 bases, with 7 bases between.

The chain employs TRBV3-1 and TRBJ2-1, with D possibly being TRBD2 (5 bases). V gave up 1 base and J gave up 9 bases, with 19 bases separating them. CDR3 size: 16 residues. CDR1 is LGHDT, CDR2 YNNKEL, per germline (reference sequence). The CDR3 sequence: CASSQALPSGFGEQFF. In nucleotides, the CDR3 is TGTGCCAGCAGCCAAGCCCTACCCTCGGGGTTCGGTGAGCAGTTCTTC.

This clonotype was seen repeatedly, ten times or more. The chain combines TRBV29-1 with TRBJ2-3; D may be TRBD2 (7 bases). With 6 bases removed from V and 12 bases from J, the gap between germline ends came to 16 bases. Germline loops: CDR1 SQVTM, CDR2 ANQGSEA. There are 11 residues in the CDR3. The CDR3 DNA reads TGCAGCGTCATGGGGGCGGGAGATCAGTATTTT. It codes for CSVMGAGDQYF.

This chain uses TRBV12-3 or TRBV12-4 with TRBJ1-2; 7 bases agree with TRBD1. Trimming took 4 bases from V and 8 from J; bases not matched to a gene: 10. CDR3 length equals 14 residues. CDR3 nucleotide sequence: TGTGCCAGCAGTTCCTACAGGGGCGGCGAGGGCTACACCTTC. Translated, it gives CASSSYRGGEGYTF.

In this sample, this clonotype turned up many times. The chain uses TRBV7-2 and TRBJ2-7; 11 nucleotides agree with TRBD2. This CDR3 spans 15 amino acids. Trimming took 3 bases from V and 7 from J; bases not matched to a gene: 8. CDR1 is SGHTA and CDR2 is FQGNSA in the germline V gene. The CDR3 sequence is CASSFNSGRAKEQYF. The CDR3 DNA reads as TGTGCCAGCAGCTTCAATAGCGGGAGGGCGAAAGAGCAGTACTTC. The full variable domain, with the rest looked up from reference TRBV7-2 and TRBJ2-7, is GAGVSQSPSNKVTEKGKDVELRCDPISGHTALYWYRQSLGQGLEFLIYFQGNSAPDKSGLPSDRFSAERTGGSVSTLTIQRTQQEDSAVYLCASSFNSGRAKEQYFGPGTRLTVT.

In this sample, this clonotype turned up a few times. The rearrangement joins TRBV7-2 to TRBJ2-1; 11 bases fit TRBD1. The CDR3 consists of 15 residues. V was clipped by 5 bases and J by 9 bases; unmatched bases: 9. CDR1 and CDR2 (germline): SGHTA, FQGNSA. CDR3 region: CASSPGQGAITEQFF. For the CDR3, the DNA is TGTGCCAGCAGCCCCGGACAGGGGGCGATAACTGAGCAGTTCTTC.

In DNA form, the CDR3 reads TGTGCCAGCAGGATAGAAGGACAGGGACGAAATGAGCAGTTCTTC. Protein sequence: CASRIEGQGRNEQFF. The chain uses TRBV6-1 and TRBJ2-1; 8 bases align to TRBD1. The CDR3 runs to 15 residues. From germline, CDR1 is MNHNS and CDR2 SASEGT. V gave up 6 bases and J gave up 7 bases; unmatched junction bases: 11.

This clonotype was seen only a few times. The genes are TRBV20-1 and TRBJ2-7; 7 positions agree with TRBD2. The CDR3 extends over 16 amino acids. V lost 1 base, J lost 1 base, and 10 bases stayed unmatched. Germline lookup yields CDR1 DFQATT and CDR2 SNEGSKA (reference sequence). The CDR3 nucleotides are TGCAGTGCTAGAGGGGCTGTGGGGGGGGATTCCTACGAGCAGTACTTC. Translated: CSARGAVGGDSYEQYF.

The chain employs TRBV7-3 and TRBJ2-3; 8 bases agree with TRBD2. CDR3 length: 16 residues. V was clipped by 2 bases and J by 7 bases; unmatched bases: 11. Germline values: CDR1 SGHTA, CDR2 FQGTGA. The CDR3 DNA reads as TGTGCCAGCAGCTTAGCTAGCGGGTTGGGCGCGTATACGCAGTATTTT. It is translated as CASSLASGLGAYTQYF.